This T cell receptor (beta chain) was found in a study of T cells in Graves' hyperthyroidism and ophthalmopathy. This CDR3 contains 14 residues. CDR1 and CDR2 from the germline V gene are SGHRS and YFSETQ. Losses at the gene ends were 4 bases for V and 2 bases for J; bases not matched to a gene: 5. Points from the study as a whole: The majority of expanded thyroid clonotypes above 0.001 also appeared in blood.

This clonotype came up many times. What it recognizes is unknown. Those with hyperthyroidism were 18 to 65 years old, newly diagnosed, and ill for under 2 months. For the diagnoses, clinical symptoms, serum thyroxine and TRAb, thyroid ultrasound and orbital computed tomography were used. What was amplified from RNA transcripts were TCR beta CDR3 regions. In the first-round RT-PCR of the TCR CDR3, the HTBI primer set was used. A single record per CDR3 protein comes from TCRdb applying MiXCR to the multiplex PCR reads. Altogether 250,000 to 300,000 distinct CDR3 sequences are present, roughly 13% being singletons, with the ten largest covering roughly 8.5%.

Sequences were obtained from blood. The clonotype was recovered from a woman aged 25 to 39 with Graves' hyperthyroidism that later progressed to Graves' ophthalmopathy. The V gene is TRBV5-1, the J gene TRBJ2-7; TRBD2 aligns across 8 bases. The CDR3 protein is CASSVSGRAYEQYF. DNA for the CDR3: TGCGCCAGCAGCGTAAGCGGGAGAGCCTACGAGCAGTACTTC.